This T cell receptor beta chain derives from a study of vaccination and CD4 T cells after COVID-19. At the level of the study: Convalescent donors totaled six males and four females, including two who were Hispanic.

The treatment denotes: roughly 10-day PBMC culture with coronavirus spike peptide pools or control peptides (ViraFEST assay). With peptide pools, ViraFEST first expanded antigen-specific T cells and afterwards sequenced their TCRs. IL-2 at around 10 IU/ml and peptide pools at 9 to 10 ug/ml were added to PBMCs cultured at around 2 million per well. Remarks on this clonotype: What it binds is unknown.

An Oncomine TCR Beta short-read assay was used to sequence the DNA from cultured CD4+ T cells. Genomic DNA was taken out of cultured CD4+ T cells by extraction. TCRdb fed the PCR reads into MiXCR, producing one record per CDR3 protein. The profile covers more than 10,000 distinct CDR3 sequences, with just under 75% appearing a single time and roughly 8% taken by the ten largest. The CDR3 sequence is 14 residues long. The V gene lost 0 bases and the J gene lost 10 bases, with 15 bases spanning the gap. The germline gives CDR1 SGHNT, CDR2 YYREEE (reference sequence). The chain links TRBV5-4 to TRBJ2-3, with D maybe TRBD2 (5 bases). The receptor comes from a human donor who had recovered from COVID-19. Source material: CD4+ T cells from blood, cultured in vitro. CDR3 residues: CASSLAPLEGPQYF. The DNA for the CDR3 is TGTGCCAGCAGCTTGGCCCCCCTAGAGGGTCCGCAGTATTTT.